The present TCR beta chain was sequenced within a study of blood T cell dynamics during melanoma immunotherapy. Method: immunoSEQ multiplex PCR; TCRdb's copy keeps in-frame clones and lacks some. The sample holds about 5,000 clones, around nine tenths seen once. This clone was picked up one time. Trimming stripped 1 base from V and 4 bases from J, with 8 bases between. CDR1 and CDR2 from the germline V gene are SGHNT and YENEEA. The CDR3 has 13 amino acids. Stated time point: pre-treatment baseline. No patient had earlier systemic cancer treatment, concurrent immunosuppressants, or another active cancer.

This chain links TRBV11-3 with TRBJ2-7; D unresolved. Sequences were derived from blood, sampled from a patient treated with checkpoint blockade. The receptor was derived from a human donor with melanoma. This CDR3 is CASSLADGYEQYF. The DNA for the CDR3 is TGTGCCAGCAGCTTAGCGGACGGGTACGAGCAGTACTTC.